Listed below are T cell receptor beta chains from one sample, sequenced in a study of neoadjuvant anti-PD-1 for oral cavity cancer. This table comes from immunoSEQ multiplex PCR, and its TCRdb copy is limited to in-frame clones, with some not included. Of 7,000 or so clones listed, roughly 45% are singletons. Sequences were derived from tumor tissue, sampled before nivolumab (anti-PD-1) treatment. Receptors originate from a person aged 35-80 years with oral cavity squamous cell carcinoma. The CDR3 runs from the conserved cysteine through the conserved F or W. Clone sizes are given selectively: once, few, many, or a class where the clone is expanded.

abundance,v_gene,CDR3aa
NA,TRBV7-8,CASGFGRDRDNNEQFF
NA,TRBV30,CAWSQDREGGYTF
few,TRBV7-6,CASSLAVTGELFF
NA,TRBV4-1,CASSQERGLNSPLHF
few,TRBV13,CASSLGRDQPQHF
NA,TRBV9,CASSSGGRSQTQYF
few,TRBV6-1,CASSEEEASGANVLTF
NA,TRBV13,CASSPGTSGGATQTDTQYF
few,TRBV7-9,CASSLMRQHNSPLHF
few,TRBV7-2,CASSLGVSGPGVSYEQYF
few,TRBV6-1,CASSELQGYSNQPQHF
NA,TRBV7-2,CASSSWDRENTEAFF
few,TRBV7-8,CASSLLAGAGDTQYF
NA,TRBV28,CASSLGRPFSGNTIYF
once,TRBV20-1,CSASGGDTQYF
medium-sized,TRBV6-1,CASSSRGGSNQPQHF
NA,TRBV5-1,CASSLSPTGPDGAEAFF
few,TRBV6-1,CASSLDTYEQYF
NA,TRBV11-2,CASSLEIRDSSPLHF
few,TRBV11-1,CASSSRGQSGANVLTF
NA,TRBV7-2,CASSSRGTSGGAVADTQYF
NA,TRBV4-3,CASSQGGAGSNQPQHF
few,TRBV7-2,CASRGADSPLHF
medium-sized,TRBV28,CATGQVSNQPQHF
NA,TRBV4-3,CASSQVTGTGQYF
NA,TRBV4-3,CASSQENRGAGYTF
NA,TRBV9,CASSVGTGWPNEQFF
NA,TRBV5-6,CASSLAGRYEQYF
NA,TRBV6-6,CASSYRGQAHEKLFF
few,TRBV5-4,CASSFGLAGGLAKNIQYF
NA,TRBV6-5,CASSYSKNTGANVLTF
few,TRBV6-5,CASRPTGGFYEQYF
NA,TRBV28,CASSFLMGTGVRMNNQPQHF
NA,TRBV2,CASSVGGDSPSTDTQYF
once,TRBV6-1,CASRLTGDGSPLHF
NA,TRBV18,CASSRGGSQETQYF
NA,TRBV2,CASRVFGEQYF
NA,TRBV19,CASSITATNEKLFF
NA,TRBV5-1,CASSPTGSGAEAFF
medium-sized,TRBV28,CASSSFGTGSGYTF
few,TRBV5-6,CASSRKGDRVSNQPQHF
NA,TRBV6-1,CASCPSLTGAETQYF
NA,TRBV10-1,CASSEMAAIYNEQFF
NA,TRBV5-1,CASSPRTAQPTDTQYF
NA,TRBV6-6,CASSSDTSNQPQHF
NA,TRBV7-6,CASSKTSGGEYEQYF
NA,TRBV5-1,CASSSGGQETQYF
NA,TRBV5-6,CASSFGQYNSPLHF
NA,TRBV7-9,CASSLGWVGTPLNTGELFF
NA,TRBV28,CASSLPPDRTASGNTIYF
few,TRBV5-6,CASSPAGYGYTF